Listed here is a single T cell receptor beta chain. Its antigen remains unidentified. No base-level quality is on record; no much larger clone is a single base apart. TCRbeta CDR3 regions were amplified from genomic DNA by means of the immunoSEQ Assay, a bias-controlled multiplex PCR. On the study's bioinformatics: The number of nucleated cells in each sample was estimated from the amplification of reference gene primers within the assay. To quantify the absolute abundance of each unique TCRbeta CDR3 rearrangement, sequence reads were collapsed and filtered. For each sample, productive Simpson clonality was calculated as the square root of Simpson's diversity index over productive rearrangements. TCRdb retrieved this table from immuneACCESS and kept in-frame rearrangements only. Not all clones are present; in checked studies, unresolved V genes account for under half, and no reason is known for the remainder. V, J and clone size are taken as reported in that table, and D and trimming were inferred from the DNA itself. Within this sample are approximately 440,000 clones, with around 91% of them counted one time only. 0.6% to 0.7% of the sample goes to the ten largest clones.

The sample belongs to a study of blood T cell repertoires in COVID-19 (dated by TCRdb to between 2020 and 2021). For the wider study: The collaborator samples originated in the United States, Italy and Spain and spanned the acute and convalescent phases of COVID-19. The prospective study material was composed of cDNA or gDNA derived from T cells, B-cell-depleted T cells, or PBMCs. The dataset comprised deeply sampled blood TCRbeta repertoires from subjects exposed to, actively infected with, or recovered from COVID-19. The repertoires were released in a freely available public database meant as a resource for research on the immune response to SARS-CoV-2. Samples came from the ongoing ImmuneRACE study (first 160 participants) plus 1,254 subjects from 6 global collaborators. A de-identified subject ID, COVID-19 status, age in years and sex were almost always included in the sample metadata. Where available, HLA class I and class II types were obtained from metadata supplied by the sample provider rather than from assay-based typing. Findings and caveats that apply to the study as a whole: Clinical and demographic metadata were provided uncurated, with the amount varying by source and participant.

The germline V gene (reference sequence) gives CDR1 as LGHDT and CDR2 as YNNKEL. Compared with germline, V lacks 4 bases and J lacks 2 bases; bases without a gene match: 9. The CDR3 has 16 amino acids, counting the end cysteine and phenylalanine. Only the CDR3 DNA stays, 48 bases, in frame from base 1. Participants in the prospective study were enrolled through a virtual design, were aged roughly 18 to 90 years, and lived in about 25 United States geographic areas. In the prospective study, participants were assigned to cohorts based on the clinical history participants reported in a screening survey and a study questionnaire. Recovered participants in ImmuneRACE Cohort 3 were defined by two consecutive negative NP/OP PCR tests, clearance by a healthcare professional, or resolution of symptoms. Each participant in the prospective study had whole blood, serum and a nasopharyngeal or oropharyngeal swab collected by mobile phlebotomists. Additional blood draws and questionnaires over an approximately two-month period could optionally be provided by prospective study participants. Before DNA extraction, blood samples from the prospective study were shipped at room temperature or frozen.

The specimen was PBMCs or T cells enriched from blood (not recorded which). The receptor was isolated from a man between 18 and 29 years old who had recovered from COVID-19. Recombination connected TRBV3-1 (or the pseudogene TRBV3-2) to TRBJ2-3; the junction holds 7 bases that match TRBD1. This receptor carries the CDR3 CASSRSGGWDTDTQYF. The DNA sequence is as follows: TGTGCCAGCAGCCGCTCAGGGGGATGGGACACAGATACGCAGTATTTT.